These 11 T cell receptor beta chains share one sample of origin, sequenced in a study of blood T cell repertoires in COVID-19. Only in-frame clones appear in the TCRdb table, and some are missing; sequencing was by immunoSEQ multiplex PCR. The sample contains roughly 71,000 clones, roughly 84% of which appear only once. The sequenced sample consisted of peripheral blood. The receptors derive from a man aged 50-59 years with active COVID-19.

The chain carries TRBV5-1 and TRBJ1-5; D is unresolved. There are 14 residues in the CDR3. CDR1 is SGHRS, CDR2 YFSETQ, per germline. V lost 0 bases and J lost 3, with 7 bases in between. The chain's CDR3 is CASSLGDLNQPQHF. The DNA of the CDR3 is TGCGCCAGCAGCTTGGGAGATCTCAATCAGCCCCAGCATTTT.

The chain links TRBV9 to TRBJ2-1, with a possible D match to TRBD1 (6 bases). Looked up from germline, CDR1 is SGDLS and CDR2 is YYNGEE. V lost 3 bases and J 6 bases, leaving 13 bases between the germline ends. This CDR3 contains 14 residues. The CDR3 sequence is CASSESGHLNEQFF. The DNA for the CDR3 is TGTGCCAGCAGCGAGTCGGGACACCTCAATGAGCAGTTCTTC. Using reference TRBV9 and TRBJ2-1 for the parts outside the CDR3, the full variable domain is DSGVTQTPKHLITATGQRVTLRCSPRSGDLSVYWYQQSLDQGLQFLIQYYNGEERAKGNILERFSAQQFPDLHSELNLSSLELGDSALYFCASSESGHLNEQFFGPGTRLTVL.

The chain couples TRBV6-5 to TRBJ1-5; D remains ambiguous. Deletions cut 7 bases from V and 9 bases from J, with 16 bases between. The CDR3 runs 13 residues. Germline CDR1 is MNHEY and CDR2 is SVGAGI. This CDR3 is CASTEEAIMPQHF. The CDR3 region has the DNA TGTGCCAGCACCGAGGAGGCCATAATGCCCCAGCATTTT.

The rearrangement links TRBV5-8 to TRBJ1-5; the match to TRBD1 covers 11 bases. V lost 0 bases, J lost 4 bases, and 0 bases stayed unmatched. CDR1 and CDR2 from the germline V gene are SGHTS and YDEGEE. The CDR3 is 15 amino acids. As DNA, the CDR3 is TGTGCCAGCAGCTTGGGGGACAGGGGGAATCAGCCCCAGCATTTT. As protein: CASSLGDRGNQPQHF.

This clone appeared a single time. The J gene is TRBJ2-7, the V gene TRBV7-9; no definite D call. This CDR3 is built from 14 residues. V was shortened by 1 base and J by 0 bases, with 7 bases between the two germline ends. Per the germline V gene, CDR1 is SEHNR and CDR2 is FQNEAQ (reference sequence). As DNA, the CDR3 is TGTGCCAGCAGCTTAGTGGCCATCTCCTACGAGCAGTACTTC. Translating it yields CASSLVAISYEQYF. Looking up the rest from reference TRBV7-9 and TRBJ2-7 gives the full variable domain: DTGVSQNPRHKITKRGQNVTFRCDPISEHNRLYWYRQTLGQGPEFLTYFQNEAQLEKSRLLSDRFSAERPKGSFSTLEIQRTEQGDSAMYLCASSLVAISYEQYFGPGTRLTVT.

This clone was seen a handful of times. The chain uses TRBV29-1 and TRBJ2-5; 7 nucleotides line up with TRBD1. Germline V gene data show CDR1 as SQVTM and CDR2 as ANQGSEA. The CDR3 is 12 residues long. Unmatched junction bases numbered 1, after V lost 4 bases and J lost 2 bases. DNA for the CDR3: TGCAGCGTTGGACAGGGACAAGAGACCCAGTACTTC. It is translated as CSVGQGQETQYF.

In its sample, this clone was seen a few times. The chain recombines TRBV5-4 with TRBJ2-3; 8 bases are a match to TRBD2. V shed 3 bases and J 0 bases; nucleotides not matched to a gene: 9. This CDR3 contains 17 residues. In germline, CDR1 is SGHNT, CDR2 YYREEE (reference sequence). The CDR3 region has the DNA TGTGCCAGCAGCTCCTACAGTAGCGGGGCTAGCACAGATACGCAGTATTTT. Its protein is CASSSYSSGASTDTQYF.

The J gene is TRBJ2-5, the V gene TRBV5-1; perhaps TRBD1 as D (6 bases). V was trimmed by 0 bases and J by 5 bases, leaving 8 bases between them. This CDR3 has 13 residues. Germline CDR1 reads SGHRS; CDR2 reads YFSETQ. In DNA, the CDR3 is TGCGCCAGCAGCTTGGCCCAGGGGGAGACCCAGTACTTC. This gives the protein CASSLAQGETQYF. The full variable domain, with the rest looked up from reference TRBV5-1 and TRBJ2-5, is KAGVTQTPRYLIKTRGQQVTLSCSPISGHRSVSWYQQTPGQGLQFLFEYFSETQRNKGNFPGRFSGRQFSNSRSEMNVSTLELGDSALYLCASSLAQGETQYFGPGTRLLVL.

The rearrangement joins TRBV12-5 to TRBJ2-5; 10 nucleotides align to TRBD2. CDR1 LGHNT and CDR2 FRNRAP come from the germline V gene. Losses at the gene ends were 6 bases for V and 4 bases for J; bases not matched to a gene: 2. The CDR3 spans 13 residues. DNA for the CDR3: TGTGCTAGTGGAGTAGCGGGAGGAGAGACCCAGTACTTC. Encoded protein: CASGVAGGETQYF.

As for this clone: Germline is not matched at one junction end, which may reflect a read error. The chain uses TRBV2 and TRBJ2-7, with D perhaps matching TRBD1 (8 bases). The CDR3 consists of 15 residues. The germline gives CDR1 SNHLY, CDR2 FYNNEI. The CDR3 sequence: CASSEGGRQGPQKHF. Here the CDR3 DNA reads TGTGCCAGCAGTGAGGGCGGGAGACAGGGGCCGCAGAAGCACTTC.

The genes are TRBV9 and TRBJ2-1, with D possibly TRBD2 on 6 matching bases. The ends were cut back, 3 bases at V and 6 bases at J, with 7 bases in the middle. This CDR3 contains 12 residues. Looked up from germline, CDR1 is SGDLS and CDR2 is YYNGEE. CDR3: CASSDSGNEQFF. The CDR3, as DNA: TGTGCCAGCAGCGATAGCGGCAATGAGCAGTTCTTC.